In this sample, the clone carrying this T cell receptor (beta chain) turned up many times. One end of the junction is discordant with germline, which a read error may explain. Authors of the study amplified TCR beta CDR3 regions from RNA transcripts. Primed by the HTBI set, a first-round RT-PCR was run on the TCR CDR3. TCRdb passed the multiplex PCR reads through MiXCR, listing each CDR3 protein once. The sample lists around 420,000 distinct CDR3 sequences, 15% to 18% occurring once. Germline lookup yields CDR1 SGHAT and CDR2 FQDESV (reference sequence). The CDR3 is made up of 16 amino acids. These data are taken from a study of T cells in Graves' hyperthyroidism and ophthalmopathy. Patients having uncontrolled infection, another autoimmune disease, pregnancy or lactation were not included.

This chain uses TRBV11-1 with TRBJ1-1; D might be TRBD1 (5 bases). Sequenced input: blood. The TCR was taken from a woman aged 18-29 years with Graves' hyperthyroidism. CDR3 amino acids: CASSLRDPRVKTEAFF. CDR3 in DNA: TGTGCCAGCAGCCTCCGGGACCCAAGGGTGAAGACTGAAGCTTTCTTT.